Following are 10 T cell receptor beta chains from one sample sequenced in a study of blood T cells in healthy people across ages (dated by TCRdb to between 2014 and 2017). The receptor library was made with 5' RACE. Sequencing relied on an Illumina HiSeq 2500. The second PCR ran for about 6 to 12 cycles and used a J-beta primer mix along with a sample-barcoded 5' primer. TCRdb applied fastp at Q25 and MiXCR to the public reads, then kept only in-frame beta chains. Each CDR3 protein appears once, grouped with its most common genes and DNA. Counted in this sample were more than 1 million distinct CDR3 sequences; around 45% of them appeared once. The ten largest account for approximately 17% of the sample. Sequencing used blood. The receptors come from a woman between 55 and 75 years old in good health.

The chain links TRBV28 to TRBJ1-4, with D hard to call. Trimming cost V 7 bases and J 8 bases, with 11 bases left between them. CDR1 is MDHEN, CDR2 SYDVKM, per germline. This CDR3 has 12 amino acids. CDR3 nucleotides: TGTGCCAGCACATCCAATAACGAAAAACTGTTTTTT. Its protein is CASTSNNEKLFF.

This clonotype was found a few times. The V gene is TRBV4-2, the J gene TRBJ2-7, with TRBD2 as a possible D gene (6 bases). Per the germline V gene, CDR1 is LGHNA and CDR2 is YNFKEQ. Between the trimmed V and J ends, which lost 3 bases and 2 bases, there was a span of 11 bases. CDR3 length: 14 residues. The CDR3 here is CASSQGSGAYEQYF. CDR3 nucleotide sequence: TGTGCCAGCAGCCAGGGTAGCGGTGCCTACGAGCAGTACTTC.

V is TRBV28 and J is TRBJ1-2; TRBD1 aligns across 8 bases. CDR3 length: 14 residues. V lost 2 bases and J lost 8; bases outside the gene matches: 7. Per germline, CDR1 MDHEN and CDR2 SYDVKM. CDR3 nucleotide sequence: TGTGCCAGCAGTTTACCTGGACAGGGCTGGGGCTACACCTTC. Residues: CASSLPGQGWGYTF.

This clonotype was found once. A read error may account for a junction end that differs from germline. The genes are TRBV20-1 and TRBJ2-1; 8 nucleotides match TRBD1. The CDR3 is made up of 14 amino acids. The germline gives CDR1 DFQATT, CDR2 SNEGSKA (reference sequence). The CDR3 DNA reads TGCAGTGCCAGAGATTGGGACAGGATCGATGAGCAGTTCTTC. It specifies CSARDWDRIDEQFF.

The CDR3 nucleotides are TGCAGTGCCGATCCAATTGAAGCGGGAGTGGTAGGAGAGACCCAGTACTTC. Its protein product is CSADPIEAGVVGETQYF. The rearrangement links TRBV20-1 to TRBJ2-5, with TRBD2 matching 8 bases. Germline CDR1 and CDR2: DFQATT and SNEGSKA (reference sequence). CDR3 length: 17 amino acids. J gave up 4 bases and V 6 bases, and 19 bases lay outside the gene matches.

This chain links TRBV6-1 with TRBJ2-6; D gene ambiguous. The CDR3 has 15 amino acids. V was shortened by 4 bases and J by 0 bases, with 7 bases between the two germline ends. Germline values: CDR1 MNHNS, CDR2 SASEGT. CDR3 region: CASSGLFSGANVLTF. For the CDR3, the DNA is TGTGCCAGCAGTGGACTGTTCTCTGGGGCCAACGTCCTGACTTTC.

V is TRBV20-1 and J is TRBJ2-5; 8 bases match TRBD2. With the DNA end fitting TRBJ2-7 better, the J assignment may be wrong. CDR1 and CDR2 from the germline V gene are DFQATT and SNEGSKA (reference sequence). This CDR3 is 13 amino acids long. The chain's CDR3 is CSAPRGATYEQYF. DNA for the CDR3: TGCAGTGCTCCGCGGGGGGCAACCTACGAGCAGTACTTC.

The V gene is TRBV7-9, the J gene TRBJ1-6; D gene unclear. CDR1 and CDR2 (germline): SEHNR, FQNEAQ (reference sequence). V was shortened by 4 bases and J by 10 bases, with 14 bases between the two germline ends. This CDR3 spans 14 amino acids. CDR3 sequence reads: CASSSGLVGSPLHF. The CDR3 region has the DNA TGTGCCAGCAGCTCTGGCCTAGTTGGGTCACCCCTCCACTTT.

This clonotype appeared a few times. This rearrangement joins TRBV7-2 to TRBJ1-2; tentatively, D is TRBD1 (5 bases). CDR1 is SGHTA and CDR2 is FQGNSA in the germline V gene. Trimming took off 5 bases at V and 1 base at J, with 14 bases between the two ends. The CDR3 is made up of 15 amino acids. CDR3 DNA: TGTGCCAGCAGCACATACAAGACAGATAACTATGGCTACACCTTC. Translation: CASSTYKTDNYGYTF.

This rearrangement joins TRBV9 to TRBJ2-7; the match to TRBD1 covers 7 bases. V lost 1 base, J lost 4 bases, and 5 bases stayed unmatched. Per germline, CDR1 SGDLS and CDR2 YYNGEE. The CDR3 covers 14 residues. The CDR3 sequence is CASSVTTGIYEQYF. The DNA of the CDR3 is TGTGCCAGCAGCGTAACGACAGGGATATACGAGCAGTACTTC. Using reference TRBV9 and TRBJ2-7 for the parts outside the CDR3, the full variable domain is DSGVTQTPKHLITATGQRVTLRCSPRSGDLSVYWYQQSLDQGLQFLIQYYNGEERAKGNILERFSAQQFPDLHSELNLSSLELGDSALYFCASSVTTGIYEQYFGPGTRLTVT.